Reported below is one T cell receptor beta chain. Its antigen is unknown. These data come from a study of OX40 agonist ivuxolimab in advanced cancers. Overall study findings and caveats: Low clonal expansion, among the lowest seen, marked partial responders at 0.1-3.0 mg/kg.

Only in-frame clones appear in the TCRdb table, and some are missing; sequencing was by immunoSEQ multiplex PCR. The sample has tens of thousands of clones, about 88% seen once. The sequences come from CD4+ or CD8+ T cells sorted from blood, collected in a trial of the OX40 agonist ivuxolimab. The receptor's source is an adult with an advanced solid tumor such as melanoma, head and neck, liver or kidney cancer.

DNA of the CDR3: TGTGCCAGCAGTGAAGCCGGTTACCGTCAGCCCCAGCATTTT. Its translation is CASSEAGYRQPQHF. J is TRBJ1-5 and V is TRBV6-1; D not resolved. Germline CDR1 reads MNHNS; CDR2 reads SASEGT. Trimming removed 0 bases from V and 6 bases from J, with 9 bases in between. This CDR3 is built from 14 residues.